This TCR beta chain comes out of a study of cytomegalovirus exposure and HLA in healthy donors. Germline CDR1 is KGHSH and CDR2 is LQKENI. V gave up 2 bases and J gave up 3 bases, with 13 bases separating them. The CDR3 has 15 residues. Worth noting for this clone: The antigen is undetermined.

Measured with immunoSEQ multiplex PCR; TCRdb has only the in-frame clones, and not every one. This sample has 210,000 or so clones; approximately 86% occur once, and the top ten carry about 2.7%. Whole-study results and caveats: Rarity held for most TCR sequences, but there were some public TCRs that occurred in many donors. Some TCR beta chains (roughly 160 of them) were listed as cytomegalovirus-associated.

Specimen: PBMCs. This clonotype originated in a woman aged 18-29 years in good health and CMV-seronegative. The chain uses TRBV18 and TRBJ1-1, with D possibly TRBD1 on 6 matching bases. The chain's CDR3 is CASSPIRQEDTEAFF. CDR3 nucleotide sequence: TGTGCCAGCTCACCAATCCGACAGGAAGACACTGAAGCTTTCTTT.